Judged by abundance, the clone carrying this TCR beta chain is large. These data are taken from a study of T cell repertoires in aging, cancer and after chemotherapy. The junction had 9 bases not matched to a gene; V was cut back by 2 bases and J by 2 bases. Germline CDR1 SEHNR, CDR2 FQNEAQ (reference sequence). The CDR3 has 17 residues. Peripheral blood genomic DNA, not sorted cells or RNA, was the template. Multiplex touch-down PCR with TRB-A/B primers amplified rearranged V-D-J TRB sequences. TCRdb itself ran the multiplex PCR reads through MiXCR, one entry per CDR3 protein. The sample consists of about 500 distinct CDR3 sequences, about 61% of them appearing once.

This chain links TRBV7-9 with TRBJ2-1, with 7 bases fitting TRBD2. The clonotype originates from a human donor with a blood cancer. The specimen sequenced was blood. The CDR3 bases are TGTGCCAGCAGCTTATTGCAGGCGGGGACTACCTACAATGAGCAGTTCTTC. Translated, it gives CASSLLQAGTTYNEQFF.